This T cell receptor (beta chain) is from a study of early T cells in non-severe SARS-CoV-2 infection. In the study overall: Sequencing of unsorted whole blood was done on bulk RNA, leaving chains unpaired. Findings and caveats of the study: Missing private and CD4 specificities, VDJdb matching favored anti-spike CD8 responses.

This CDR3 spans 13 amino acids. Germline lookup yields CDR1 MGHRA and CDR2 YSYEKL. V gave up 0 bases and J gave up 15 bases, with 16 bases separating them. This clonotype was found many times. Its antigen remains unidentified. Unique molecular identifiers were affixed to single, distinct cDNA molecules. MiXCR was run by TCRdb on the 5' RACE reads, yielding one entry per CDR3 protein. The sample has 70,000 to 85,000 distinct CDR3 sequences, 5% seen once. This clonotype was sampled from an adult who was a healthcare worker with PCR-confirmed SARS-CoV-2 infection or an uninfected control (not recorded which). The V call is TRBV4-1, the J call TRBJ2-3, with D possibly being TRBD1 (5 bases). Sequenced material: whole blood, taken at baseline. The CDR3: CASSQDPGQMDYF. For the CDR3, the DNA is TGCGCCAGCAGCCAAGATCCAGGACAAATGGATTATTTT.